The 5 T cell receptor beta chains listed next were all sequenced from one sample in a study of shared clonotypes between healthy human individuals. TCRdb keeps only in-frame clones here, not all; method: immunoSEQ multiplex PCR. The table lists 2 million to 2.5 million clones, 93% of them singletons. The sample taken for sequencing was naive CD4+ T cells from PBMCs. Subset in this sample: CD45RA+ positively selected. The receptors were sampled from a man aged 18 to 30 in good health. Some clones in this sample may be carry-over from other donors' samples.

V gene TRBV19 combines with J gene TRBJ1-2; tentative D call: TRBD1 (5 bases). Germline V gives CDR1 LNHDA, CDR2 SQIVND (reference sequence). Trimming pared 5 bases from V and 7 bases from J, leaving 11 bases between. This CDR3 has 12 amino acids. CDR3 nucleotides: TGTGCCAGTAGTGACGACAGTCGTGGCTACACCTTC. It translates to CASSDDSRGYTF.

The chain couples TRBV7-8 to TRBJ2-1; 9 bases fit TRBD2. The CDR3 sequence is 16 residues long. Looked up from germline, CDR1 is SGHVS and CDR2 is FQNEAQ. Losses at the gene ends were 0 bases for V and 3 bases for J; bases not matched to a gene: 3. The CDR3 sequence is CASSLASSGNYNEQFF. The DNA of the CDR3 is TGTGCCAGCAGCTTAGCTTCTAGCGGGAACTACAATGAGCAGTTCTTC.

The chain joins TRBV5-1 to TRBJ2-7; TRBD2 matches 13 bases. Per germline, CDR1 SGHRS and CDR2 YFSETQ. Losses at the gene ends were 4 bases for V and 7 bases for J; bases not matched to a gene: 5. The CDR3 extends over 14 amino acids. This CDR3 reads CASSLTSGRGEQYF. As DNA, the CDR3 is TGCGCCAGCAGCCTTACTAGCGGGAGGGGTGAGCAGTACTTC.

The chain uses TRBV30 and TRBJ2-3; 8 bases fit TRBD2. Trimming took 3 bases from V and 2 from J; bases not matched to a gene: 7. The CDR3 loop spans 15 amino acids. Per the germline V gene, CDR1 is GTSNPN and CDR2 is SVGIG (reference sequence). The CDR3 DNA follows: TGTGCCTGGAGATTAGCGGGATATTTCACAGATACGCAGTATTTT. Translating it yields CAWRLAGYFTDTQYF.

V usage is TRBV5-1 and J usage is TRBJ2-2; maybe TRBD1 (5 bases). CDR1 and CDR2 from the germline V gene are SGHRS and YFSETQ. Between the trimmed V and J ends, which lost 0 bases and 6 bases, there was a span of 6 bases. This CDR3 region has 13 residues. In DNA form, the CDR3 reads TGCGCCAGCAGCTTGGGACAGCCCGGGGAGCTGTTTTTT. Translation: CASSLGQPGELFF.